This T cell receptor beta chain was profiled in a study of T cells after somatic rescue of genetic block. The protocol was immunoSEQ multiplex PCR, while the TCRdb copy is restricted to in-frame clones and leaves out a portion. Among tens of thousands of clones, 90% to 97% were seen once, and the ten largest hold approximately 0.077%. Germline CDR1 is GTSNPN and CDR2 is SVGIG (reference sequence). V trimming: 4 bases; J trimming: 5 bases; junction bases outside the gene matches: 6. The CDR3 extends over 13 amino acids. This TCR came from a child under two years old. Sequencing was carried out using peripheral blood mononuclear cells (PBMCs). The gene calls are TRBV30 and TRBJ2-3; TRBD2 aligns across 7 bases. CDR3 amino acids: CAWTGRLGDTQYF. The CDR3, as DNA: TGTGCCTGGACCGGGAGGCTCGGAGATACGCAGTATTTT.